The T cell receptor beta chain described here comes from a study of cytomegalovirus exposure and HLA in healthy donors. Whole-study findings and limits: The authors later found TCR association rates varying by HLA locus, with DRB1 most and HLA-C fewest. Earlier analysis found most TCR beta V segments productive about 87% or about 30% of the time. In a later analysis, a missense DCLRE1C variant was linked to TCR beta V- and J-gene trimming.

From germline, CDR1 is SNHLY and CDR2 FYNNEI. The CDR3 is 15 amino acids. V dropped 4 bases and J dropped 7; count of bases not matched to a gene: 7. Donors showed nominal health when sampled, although they likely had unrecorded immune exposures. The PCR was carried out with 60 Vbeta primers and 13 Jbeta primers. Repertoires were generated with immunoSEQ multiplex PCR, while TCRdb's copy carries only in-frame clones and drops some. The table includes under 150,000 clones, about 64% detected once. A note on this clone: The antigen is not known.

Sequenced: PBMCs. The chain employs TRBV2 and TRBJ2-1; 10 nucleotides line up with TRBD2. The receptor comes from a man between 18 and 29 years old in good health and CMV-seropositive. The CDR3, as DNA: TGTGCCAGCAGTGTTAGCGGGGGGATCGGTAATGAGCAGTTCTTC. It codes for CASSVSGGIGNEQFF.